The 24 T cell receptor beta chains listed next were all sequenced from one sample in a study of cytomegalovirus exposure and HLA in healthy donors (dated by TCRdb to 2016 to 2017). Library preparation used the immunoSEQ multiplex PCR assay. A mixture of 60 forward primers for TCR Vbeta segments and 13 reverse primers for TCR Jbeta segments was used in the multiplex PCR. Drawn from immuneACCESS, this table holds only the in-frame rearrangements with V and J called that TCRdb kept. Clones are partly lost; checked studies trace under half to an unresolved V gene and leave the rest unexplained. A total of roughly 180,000 clones appear in this sample, 75% to 90% of them only once. 5.5% to 7.5% of the sample comes from the top ten. The source material was PBMCs. The receptors were sampled from a young man in good health and CMV-seropositive.

J is TRBJ2-3 and V is TRBV11-2; 7 bases agree with TRBD1. CDR1 and CDR2 (germline): SGHAT, FQNNGV. CDR3 length: 16 amino acids. The V segment lost 10 bases and the J segment 3 bases; nucleotides outside the gene matches: 16. CDR3: CATRSSGRGITDTQYF. Written as DNA, the CDR3 is TGTGCCACACGATCTTCGGGCAGGGGGATAACAGATACGCAGTATTTT.

The V call is TRBV11-2, the J call TRBJ2-1; 8 nucleotides align to TRBD2. Trimming cost V 2 bases and J 2 bases; bases outside gene matches: 2. Germline CDR1 SGHAT, CDR2 FQNNGV. The CDR3 length is 15 residues. CDR3 coding DNA: TGTGCCAGCAGCTTATCGCGGGAGGCCTACAATGAGCAGTTCTTC. Translated, it gives CASSLSREAYNEQFF.

The rearrangement uses TRBV9 and TRBJ2-7; 10 nucleotides align to TRBD1. V was clipped by 3 bases and J by 3 bases; unmatched bases: 6. This CDR3 is built from 15 residues. CDR1 and CDR2 from the germline V gene are SGDLS and YYNGEE. The CDR3 DNA reads TGTGCCAGCAGCGACGGGACAGGGGCAGGCTACGAGCAGTACTTC. This gives the protein CASSDGTGAGYEQYF.

This sequence joins TRBV11-2 and TRBJ2-3, with D perhaps matching TRBD2 (5 bases). Germline-derived CDR1 and CDR2 are SGHAT and FQNNGV. This CDR3 contains 12 residues. Trimming took off 5 bases at V and 8 bases at J, with 11 bases between the two ends. The CDR3 region is CASSPPGVTQYF. The CDR3 DNA reads as TGTGCCAGCAGCCCGCCCGGGGTTACGCAGTATTTT.

The sample holds one count of this clone. V usage is TRBV28 and J usage is TRBJ1-1; weak D call: TRBD1 (6 bases). This CDR3 has 16 amino acids. Trimming removed 3 bases from V and 1 base from J, with 15 bases in between. Germline V gene lookup returns CDR1 MDHEN and CDR2 SYDVKM. CDR3 coding DNA: TGTGCCAGCAGTTTCTATGGGGGGGCGCGGAACACTGAAGCTTTCTTT. It yields the protein CASSFYGGARNTEAFF.

This rearrangement joins TRBV10-1 to TRBJ2-7, with D perhaps matching TRBD1 (5 bases). CDR3 length: 13 residues. Trimming shortened V by 6 bases and J by 1 base, and 10 bases separated the two germline ends. The germline V gene encodes CDR1 WNHNN and CDR2 SYGVQD (reference sequence). The CDR3 reads CASSKGSSYEQYF. In DNA, the CDR3 is TGCGCCAGCAGCAAGGGGTCGTCCTACGAGCAGTACTTC.

V gene TRBV18 combines with J gene TRBJ1-5, with 7 nucleotides matching TRBD1. Germline CDR1 reads KGHSH; CDR2 reads LQKENI. The CDR3 loop spans 14 amino acids. Germline trimming cut 2 bases from V and 7 bases from J; bases unmatched to any gene: 5. The CDR3 nucleotides read TGTGCCAGCTCACCAGCCACAGGGGAACAGCCCCAGCATTTT. As protein: CASSPATGEQPQHF.

This clone showed up just once. Germline and junction disagree at one end, which may indicate a read error. The V call is TRBV15, the J call TRBJ2-7; the D gene is possibly TRBD1 (6 bases). The germline V gene encodes CDR1 LNHNV and CDR2 YYDKDF (reference sequence). This CDR3 region has 12 residues. Here the CDR3 DNA reads TGTGCCACCAGCGGAGACAGGCCGGAGCAGTACTTC. This encodes CATSGDRPEQYF. Looking up the rest from reference TRBV15 and TRBJ2-7 gives the full variable domain: DAMVIQNPRYQVTQFGKPVTLSCSQTLNHNVMYWYQQKSSQAPKLLFHYYDKDFNNEADTPDNFQSRRPNTSFCFLDIRSPGLGDTAMYLCATSGDRPEQYFGPGTRLTVT.

The V gene is TRBV19, the J gene TRBJ1-5; 7 bases fit TRBD1. V shed 4 bases, J shed 4 bases, and the junction held 7 bases outside the gene matches. Per germline, CDR1 LNHDA and CDR2 SQIVND (reference sequence). There are 15 residues in the CDR3. In DNA, the CDR3 is TGTGCCAGTAGTACCCATGACAGGGTAAATCAGCCCCAGCATTTT. It translates to CASSTHDRVNQPQHF.

The gene calls are TRBV15 and TRBJ2-3, with a possible D match to TRBD1 (5 bases). CDR1 and CDR2 from the germline V gene are LNHNV and YYDKDF (reference sequence). The V and J ends lost 5 bases and 2 bases respectively, with 11 bases between them. The CDR3 is 14 amino acids. The CDR3 protein is CATSPVTDTDTQYF. CDR3 sequence (DNA): TGTGCCACCAGCCCTGTGACAGACACAGATACGCAGTATTTT.

This clone was found once. A read error may account for a junction end that differs from germline. The chain couples TRBV10-1 to TRBJ2-3, with 9 bases that match TRBD2. Germline V gene sequence: CDR1 WNHNN, CDR2 SYGVQD (reference sequence). CDR3 length: 17 residues. DNA of the CDR3: TGCGCCAGCAGTGAGGTGTCTAGCGGGGCTAGCACAGGTACGCAGTATTTT. Protein product: CASSEVSSGASTGTQYF.

The chain joins TRBV7-8 to TRBJ2-3, with TRBD1 identical over 9 bases. The germline CDR1 and CDR2 sequences are SGHVS and FQNEAQ. CDR3 length: 15 amino acids. V shed 3 bases and J 6 bases; nucleotides not matched to a gene: 7. The CDR3 DNA reads TGTGCCAGCAGCTTTGAAGGCACAGGGGGCGATACGCAGTATTTT. This encodes CASSFEGTGGDTQYF.

The chain has TRBV6-1 and TRBJ1-5; D uncertain. CDR1 and CDR2 (germline): MNHNS, SASEGT. This CDR3 is 15 amino acids long. The V end was cut by 3 bases, the J end by 2 bases, with 11 bases between. CDR3 residues: CASSEDSRGNQPQHF. In nucleotides, the CDR3 is TGTGCCAGCAGTGAGGACTCTAGGGGCAATCAGCCCCAGCATTTT.

This chain joins TRBV10-2 and TRBJ2-3; 7 bases are shared with TRBD2. J was trimmed by 3 bases and V by 7 bases; bases with no gene match: 10. This CDR3 contains 15 residues. Germline CDR1 WSHSY, CDR2 SAAADI. The CDR3 reads CASNPSGSWTDTQYF. CDR3 DNA: TGCGCCAGCAATCCTAGCGGTAGCTGGACAGATACGCAGTATTTT.

The chain is built from TRBV9 and TRBJ2-7, with D perhaps TRBD2 (6 bases). Trimming left V 9 bases short and J 3 bases short, with 22 bases between. Germline V gives CDR1 SGDLS, CDR2 YYNGEE. The CDR3 covers 15 residues. CDR3 coding DNA: TGTGCCACTTCGCTGGGTAGCGGCCTGGGCTACGAGCAGTACTTC. Its translation is CATSLGSGLGYEQYF.

The chain carries TRBV27 and TRBJ2-1, with a possible D match to TRBD2 (5 bases). CDR1 and CDR2 (germline): MNHEY, SMNVEV (reference sequence). This CDR3 comprises 15 residues. V gave up 2 bases and J gave up 12 bases, with 20 bases separating them. The CDR3 coding sequence is TGTGCCAGCAGTTTAAGAGGGCACAACGATCACGTGCAGTTCTTC. This translates into CASSLRGHNDHVQFF.

V is TRBV7-8 and J is TRBJ2-2, with a tentative D call TRBD1 (6 bases). The CDR3 has 14 residues. Germline lookup yields CDR1 SGHVS and CDR2 FQNEAQ. The V end was cut by 7 bases, the J end by 4 bases, with 13 bases between. CDR3 sequence (DNA): TGTGCCAGCACCAAGGACAGTGCCACCGGGGAGCTGTTTTTT. Translation: CASTKDSATGELFF.

The rearrangement links TRBV28 to TRBJ2-1, with D possibly TRBD2 on 6 matching bases. Germline loops: CDR1 MDHEN, CDR2 SYDVKM. The CDR3 sequence is 18 residues long. Trimming stripped 2 bases from V and 0 bases from J, with 17 bases between. The CDR3 loop is CASSLVSSESLSYNEQFF. For the CDR3, the DNA is TGTGCCAGCAGTTTAGTCTCTAGCGAGAGTCTCTCCTACAATGAGCAGTTCTTC.

This clone was seen a few times. This chain uses TRBV19 with TRBJ2-5; 8 nucleotides match TRBD1. The CDR3 spans 15 residues. The V gene's germline CDR1 is LNHDA and CDR2 SQIVND (reference sequence). Losses at the gene ends were 3 bases for V and 2 bases for J; bases not matched to a gene: 5. CDR3 residues: CASSMGQAVQETQYF. CDR3 in DNA: TGTGCCAGTAGTATGGGACAGGCAGTACAAGAGACCCAGTACTTC.

This sequence joins TRBV6-5 and TRBJ2-7; D unclear. Trimming removed 4 bases at V and 1 base at J, with 8 bases between. Per the germline V gene, CDR1 is MNHEY and CDR2 is SVGAGI. The CDR3 spans 13 residues. This chain's CDR3 is CASSSPGSYEQYF. The CDR3 bases are TGTGCCAGCAGTTCCCCGGGTTCCTACGAGCAGTACTTC.

The chain links TRBV6-6 to TRBJ2-2, with D tentatively TRBD1 (5 bases). The CDR3 has 14 residues. Germline V lookup: CDR1 MNHNY, CDR2 SVGAGI (reference sequence). V was shortened by 8 bases and J by 6 bases, with 16 bases between the two germline ends. The CDR3 region has the DNA TGTGCCAGCTCGGCGGCAGGGTGGGCCGGGGAGCTGTTTTTT. Its translation: CASSAAGWAGELFF.

The chain uses TRBV28 and TRBJ1-3; D unresolved. Germline V gene sequence: CDR1 MDHEN, CDR2 SYDVKM. CDR3 length equals 14 residues. V was cut by 8 bases and J by 3 bases, with 14 bases left in between. The CDR3: CASYREVDGNTIYF. CDR3 in DNA: TGTGCCAGCTACCGGGAGGTAGATGGAAACACCATATATTTT.

The chain recombines TRBV9 with TRBJ2-3, with 9 bases aligning to TRBD2. V lost 0 bases to trimming and J lost 4 bases; unmatched junction nucleotides: 9. Germline V gene sequence: CDR1 SGDLS, CDR2 YYNGEE. The CDR3 totals 17 residues. Here the CDR3 DNA reads TGTGCCAGCAGCGTAGACCCAGTAGCGGGAGTGGCAGATACGCAGTATTTT. The encoded protein is CASSVDPVAGVADTQYF. Full variable domain (missing parts from reference TRBV9 and TRBJ2-3): DSGVTQTPKHLITATGQRVTLRCSPRSGDLSVYWYQQSLDQGLQFLIQYYNGEERAKGNILERFSAQQFPDLHSELNLSSLELGDSALYFCASSVDPVAGVADTQYFGPGTRLTVL.

This clone appeared once. The chain has TRBV10-2 and TRBJ2-1; 10 positions agree with TRBD2. CDR3 length: 14 residues. In germline, CDR1 is WSHSY, CDR2 SAAADI. Trimming at V came to 7 bases and at J to 6 bases, leaving 6 bases not matched to a gene. CDR3 in DNA: TGCGCCAGCAAAGATAGCGGGAGGTCCAATGAGCAGTTCTTC. This encodes CASKDSGRSNEQFF.